Detailed here is one T cell receptor (beta chain). Its antigen is unknown. The PCR made use of 60 Vbeta and 13 Jbeta primers. Per the authors' pipeline: In a later analysis, of around 80 million unique beta chains, some 10 million appeared in at least two donors. Repertoires were generated with immunoSEQ multiplex PCR, while TCRdb's copy carries only in-frame clones and drops some. V and J calls and clone size follow that table, whereas D and trimming were derived from the DNA. This listing includes 200,000 to 250,000 clones. The data belong to a study of cytomegalovirus exposure and HLA in healthy donors. Study-level information: Within the Caucasian-associated ancestry cluster were roughly 79% of the roughly 360 genotyped donors.

Per the germline V gene, CDR1 is LNHDA and CDR2 is SQIVND (reference sequence). This CDR3 spans 11 amino acids. The germline V and J ends were trimmed by 7 bases and 5 bases, with 5 bases remaining between them. Nominally healthy donors were sampled, though unrecorded immune exposures were likely. The study's findings and limits: A link between a missense DCLRE1C variant and TCR beta V- and J-gene trimming emerged from a later analysis.

The J gene is TRBJ2-2, the V gene TRBV19, with unresolved D. This clonotype was sampled from a girl aged 2 to 10 in good health and CMV-seropositive. Sequences were obtained from PBMCs. CDR3 sequence: CASTGTGELFF. CDR3 nucleotide sequence: TGTGCCAGTACCGGGACCGGGGAGCTGTTTTTT.